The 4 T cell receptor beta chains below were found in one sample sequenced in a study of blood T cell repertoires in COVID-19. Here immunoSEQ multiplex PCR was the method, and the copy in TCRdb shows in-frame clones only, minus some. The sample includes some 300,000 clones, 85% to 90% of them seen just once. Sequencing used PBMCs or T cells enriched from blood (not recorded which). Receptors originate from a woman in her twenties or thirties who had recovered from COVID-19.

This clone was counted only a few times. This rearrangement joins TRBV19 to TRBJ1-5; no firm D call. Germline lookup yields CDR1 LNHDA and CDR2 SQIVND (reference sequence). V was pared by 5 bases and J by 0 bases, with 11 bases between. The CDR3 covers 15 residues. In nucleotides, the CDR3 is TGTGCCAGTAGTTCCGGGGTGTATAGCAATCAGCCCCAGCATTTT. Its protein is CASSSGVYSNQPQHF.

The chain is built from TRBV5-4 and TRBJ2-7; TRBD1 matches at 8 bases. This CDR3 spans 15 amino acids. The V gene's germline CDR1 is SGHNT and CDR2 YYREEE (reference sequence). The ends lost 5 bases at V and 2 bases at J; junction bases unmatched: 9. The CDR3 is CASRSNLGQAYEQYF. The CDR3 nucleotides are TGTGCCAGCAGATCCAACTTGGGACAGGCCTACGAGCAGTACTTC.

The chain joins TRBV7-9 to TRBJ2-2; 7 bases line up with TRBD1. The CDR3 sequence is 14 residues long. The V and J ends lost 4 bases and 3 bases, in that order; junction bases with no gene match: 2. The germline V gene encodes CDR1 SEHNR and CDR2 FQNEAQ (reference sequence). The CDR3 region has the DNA TGTGCCAGCAGCTCCGGGACAGACACCGGGGAGCTGTTTTTT. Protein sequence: CASSSGTDTGELFF.

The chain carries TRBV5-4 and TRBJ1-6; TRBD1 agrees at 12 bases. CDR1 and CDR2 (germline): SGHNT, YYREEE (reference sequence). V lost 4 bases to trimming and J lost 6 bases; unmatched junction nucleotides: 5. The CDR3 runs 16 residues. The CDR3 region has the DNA TGTGCCAGCAGCCCGGGACAGGGGGCGCTTAATTCACCCCTCCACTTT. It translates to CASSPGQGALNSPLHF.